The sequence of this T cell receptor beta chain was determined in a study of long-term antiretroviral therapy in people with HIV. On the study more broadly: About a decade before 2015, the earliest samples were taken when ART was typically delayed. Study outcomes and limitations: Control repertoires displayed wider CDR3 length ranges than the HIV repertoires. Someone took the blood between about 2004 and 2018, maybe while older ART regimens were in use.

J lost 3 bases, V lost 4 bases, and 4 bases had no gene match. Germline V gene lookup returns CDR1 SQVTM and CDR2 ANQGSEA. The CDR3 length is 13 residues. immunoSEQ v3.0 was run at survey level. Measured with immunoSEQ multiplex PCR; TCRdb has only the in-frame clones, and not every one. The sample holds 25,000 to 30,000 clones, more than 75% seen once. Worth noting for this clone: Its antigen is as yet unknown.

The sequencing used unsorted PBMCs, collected 4.7 to 5 years after starting antiretroviral therapy. The rearrangement links TRBV29-1 to TRBJ2-5; TRBD2 matches 8 bases. The TCR was taken from a middle-aged man with HIV. CDR3 bases: TGCAGCGTTGGCAATAGCGGGAAAGAGACCCAGTACTTC. This sequence encodes CSVGNSGKETQYF. Together with reference TRBV29-1 and TRBJ2-5, the CDR3 gives the full variable domain: SAVISQKPSRDICQRGTSLTIQCQVDSQVTMMFWYRQQPGQSLTLIATANQGSEATYESGFVIDKFPISRPNLTFSTLTVSNMSPEDSSIYLCSVGNSGKETQYFGPGTRLLVL.